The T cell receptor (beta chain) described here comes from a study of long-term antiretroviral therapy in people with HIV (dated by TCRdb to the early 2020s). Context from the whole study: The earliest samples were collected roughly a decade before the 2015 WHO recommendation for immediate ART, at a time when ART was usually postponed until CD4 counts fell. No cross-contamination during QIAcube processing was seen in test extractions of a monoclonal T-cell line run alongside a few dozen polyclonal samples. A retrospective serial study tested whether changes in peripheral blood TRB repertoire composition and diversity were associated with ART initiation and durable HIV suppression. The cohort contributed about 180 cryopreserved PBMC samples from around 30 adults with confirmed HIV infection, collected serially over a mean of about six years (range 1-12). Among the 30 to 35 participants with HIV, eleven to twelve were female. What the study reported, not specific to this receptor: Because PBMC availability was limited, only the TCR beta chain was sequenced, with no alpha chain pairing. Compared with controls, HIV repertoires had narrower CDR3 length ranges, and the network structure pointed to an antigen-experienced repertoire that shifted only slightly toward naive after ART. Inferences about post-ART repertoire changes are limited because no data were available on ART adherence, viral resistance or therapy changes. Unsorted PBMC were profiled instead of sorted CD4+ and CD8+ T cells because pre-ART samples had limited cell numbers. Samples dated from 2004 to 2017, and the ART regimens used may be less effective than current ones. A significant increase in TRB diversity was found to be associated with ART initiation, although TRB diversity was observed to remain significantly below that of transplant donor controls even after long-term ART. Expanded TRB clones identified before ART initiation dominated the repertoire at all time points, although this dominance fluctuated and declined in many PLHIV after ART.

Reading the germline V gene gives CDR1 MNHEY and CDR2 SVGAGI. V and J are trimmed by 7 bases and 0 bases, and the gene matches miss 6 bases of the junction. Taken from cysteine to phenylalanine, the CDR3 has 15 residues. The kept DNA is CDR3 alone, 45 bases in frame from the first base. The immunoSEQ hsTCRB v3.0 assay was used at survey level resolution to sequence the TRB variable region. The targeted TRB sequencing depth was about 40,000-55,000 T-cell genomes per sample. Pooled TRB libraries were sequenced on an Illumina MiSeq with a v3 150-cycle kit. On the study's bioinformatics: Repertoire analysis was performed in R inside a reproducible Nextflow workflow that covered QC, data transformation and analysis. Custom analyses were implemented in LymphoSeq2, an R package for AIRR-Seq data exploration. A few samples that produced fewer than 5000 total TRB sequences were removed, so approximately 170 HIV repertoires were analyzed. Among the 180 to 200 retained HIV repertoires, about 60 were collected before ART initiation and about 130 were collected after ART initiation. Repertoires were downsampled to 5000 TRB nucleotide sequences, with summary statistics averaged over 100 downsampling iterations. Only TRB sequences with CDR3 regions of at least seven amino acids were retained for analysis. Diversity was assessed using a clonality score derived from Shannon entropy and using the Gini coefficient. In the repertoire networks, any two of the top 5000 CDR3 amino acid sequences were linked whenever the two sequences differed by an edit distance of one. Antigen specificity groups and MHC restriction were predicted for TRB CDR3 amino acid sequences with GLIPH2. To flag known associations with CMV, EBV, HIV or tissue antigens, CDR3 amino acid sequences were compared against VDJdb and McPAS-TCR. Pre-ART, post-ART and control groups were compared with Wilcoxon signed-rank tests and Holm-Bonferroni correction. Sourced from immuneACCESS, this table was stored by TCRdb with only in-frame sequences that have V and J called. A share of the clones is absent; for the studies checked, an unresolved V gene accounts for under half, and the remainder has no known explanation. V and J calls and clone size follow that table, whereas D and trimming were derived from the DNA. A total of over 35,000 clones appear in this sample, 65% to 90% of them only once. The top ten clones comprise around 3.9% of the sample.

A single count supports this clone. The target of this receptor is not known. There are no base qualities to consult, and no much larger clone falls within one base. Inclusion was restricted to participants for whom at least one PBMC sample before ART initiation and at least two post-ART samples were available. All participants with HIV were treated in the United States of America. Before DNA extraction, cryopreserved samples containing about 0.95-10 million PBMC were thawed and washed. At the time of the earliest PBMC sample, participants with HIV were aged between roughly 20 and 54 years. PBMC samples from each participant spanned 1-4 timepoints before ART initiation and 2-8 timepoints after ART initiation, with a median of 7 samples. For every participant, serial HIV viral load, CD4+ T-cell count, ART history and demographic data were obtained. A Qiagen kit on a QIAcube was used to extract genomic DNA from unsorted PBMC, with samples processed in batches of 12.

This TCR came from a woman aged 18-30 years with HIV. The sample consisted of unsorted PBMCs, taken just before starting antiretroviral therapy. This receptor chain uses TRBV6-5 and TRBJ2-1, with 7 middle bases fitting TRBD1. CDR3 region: CASTKTGTSYNEQFF. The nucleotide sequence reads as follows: TGTGCCAGCACCAAGACAGGGACCTCCTACAATGAGCAGTTCTTC.